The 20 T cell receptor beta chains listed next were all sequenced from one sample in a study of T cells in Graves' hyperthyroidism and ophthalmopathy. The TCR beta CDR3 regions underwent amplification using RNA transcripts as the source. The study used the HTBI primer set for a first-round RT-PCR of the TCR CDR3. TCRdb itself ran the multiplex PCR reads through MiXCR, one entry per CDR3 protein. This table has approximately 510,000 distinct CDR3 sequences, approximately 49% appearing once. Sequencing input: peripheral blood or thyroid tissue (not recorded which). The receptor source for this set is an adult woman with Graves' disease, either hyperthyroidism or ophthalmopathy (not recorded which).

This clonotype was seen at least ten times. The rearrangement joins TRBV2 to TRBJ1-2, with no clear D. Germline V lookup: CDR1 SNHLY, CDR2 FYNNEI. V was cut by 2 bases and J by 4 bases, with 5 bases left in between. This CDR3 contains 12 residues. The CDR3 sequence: CASSEQSYGYTF. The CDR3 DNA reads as TGTGCCAGCAGTGAACAGTCCTATGGCTACACCTTC.

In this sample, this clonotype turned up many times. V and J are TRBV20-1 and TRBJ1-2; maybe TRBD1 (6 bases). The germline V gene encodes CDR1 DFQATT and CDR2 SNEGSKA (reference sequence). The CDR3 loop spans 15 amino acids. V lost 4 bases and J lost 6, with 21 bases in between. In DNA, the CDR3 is TGCAGTGCTATCCGGGACACTTCCGGGGACGATGGCTACACCTTC. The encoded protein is CSAIRDTSGDDGYTF.

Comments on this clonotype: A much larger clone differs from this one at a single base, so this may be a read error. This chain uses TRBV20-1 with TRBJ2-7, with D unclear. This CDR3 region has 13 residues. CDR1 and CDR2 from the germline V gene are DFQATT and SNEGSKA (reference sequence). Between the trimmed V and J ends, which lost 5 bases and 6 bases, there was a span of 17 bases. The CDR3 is CSAQDPIVVEQYF. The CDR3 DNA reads TGCAGTGCTCAGGACCCCATTGTGGTCGAGCAGTACTTC.

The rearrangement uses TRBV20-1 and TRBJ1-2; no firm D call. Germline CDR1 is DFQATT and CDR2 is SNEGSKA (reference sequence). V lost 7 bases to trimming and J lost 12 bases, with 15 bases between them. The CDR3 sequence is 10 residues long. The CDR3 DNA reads TGCAGTGTGGCGGGTTCTGGAAACACCTTC. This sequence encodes CSVAGSGNTF.

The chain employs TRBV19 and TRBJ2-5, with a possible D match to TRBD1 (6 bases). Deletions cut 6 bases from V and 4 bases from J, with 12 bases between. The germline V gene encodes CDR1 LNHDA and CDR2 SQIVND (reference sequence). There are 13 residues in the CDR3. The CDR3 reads CASSTGRVETQYF. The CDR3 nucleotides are TGTGCCAGTAGCACAGGGCGGGTAGAGACCCAGTACTTC.

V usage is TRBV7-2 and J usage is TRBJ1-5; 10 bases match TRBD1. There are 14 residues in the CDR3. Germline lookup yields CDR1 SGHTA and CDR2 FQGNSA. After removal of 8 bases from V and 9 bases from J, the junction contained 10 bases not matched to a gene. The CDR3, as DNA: TGTGCCAGCCAGGGACAGGGGCCTGGATGGCCCCAGCATTTT. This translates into CASQGQGPGWPQHF.

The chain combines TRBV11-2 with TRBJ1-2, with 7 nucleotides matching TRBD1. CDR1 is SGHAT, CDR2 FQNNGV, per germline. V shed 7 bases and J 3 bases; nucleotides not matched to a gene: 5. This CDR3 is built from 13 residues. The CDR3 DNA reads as TGTGCCAGCAATCCAGGGGGAGACTATGGCTACACCTTC. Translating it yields CASNPGGDYGYTF.

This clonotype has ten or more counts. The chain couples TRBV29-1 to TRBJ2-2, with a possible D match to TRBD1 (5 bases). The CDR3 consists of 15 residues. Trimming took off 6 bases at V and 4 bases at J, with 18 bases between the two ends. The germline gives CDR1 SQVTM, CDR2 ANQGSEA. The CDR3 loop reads CSVAALGQVTGELFF. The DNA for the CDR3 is TGCAGCGTCGCCGCCTTGGGGCAGGTCACCGGGGAGCTGTTTTTT.

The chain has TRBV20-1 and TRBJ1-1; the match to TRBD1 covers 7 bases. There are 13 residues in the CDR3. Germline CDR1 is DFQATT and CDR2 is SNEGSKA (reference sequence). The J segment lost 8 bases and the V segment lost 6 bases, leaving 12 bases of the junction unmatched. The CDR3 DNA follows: TGCAGTGCCAAGCAGGGGACAGACTTCGAAGCTTTCTTT. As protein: CSAKQGTDFEAFF.

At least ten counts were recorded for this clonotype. CDR3 coding DNA: TGTGCCAGCAGTTATACCGGGCCAAACGAAAAACTGTTTTTT. Translated: CASSYTGPNEKLFF. The gene calls are TRBV7-9 and TRBJ1-4; D ambiguous. This CDR3 contains 14 residues. CDR1 is SEHNR, CDR2 FQNEAQ, per germline (reference sequence). V dropped 6 bases and J dropped 8 bases, with 16 bases sitting between them.

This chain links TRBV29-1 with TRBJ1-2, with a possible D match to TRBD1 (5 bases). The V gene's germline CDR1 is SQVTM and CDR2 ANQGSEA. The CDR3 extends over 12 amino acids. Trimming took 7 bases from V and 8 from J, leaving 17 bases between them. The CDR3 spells CSARTGVKGYTF. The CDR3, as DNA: TGCAGCGCACGTACGGGGGTGAAAGGCTACACCTTC.

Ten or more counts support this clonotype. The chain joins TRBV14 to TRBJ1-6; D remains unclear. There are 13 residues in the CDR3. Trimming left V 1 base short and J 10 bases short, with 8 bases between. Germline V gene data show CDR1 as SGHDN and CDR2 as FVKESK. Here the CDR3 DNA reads TGTGCCAGCAGCCAAGTGCCATCGTCACCCCTCCACTTT. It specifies CASSQVPSSPLHF.

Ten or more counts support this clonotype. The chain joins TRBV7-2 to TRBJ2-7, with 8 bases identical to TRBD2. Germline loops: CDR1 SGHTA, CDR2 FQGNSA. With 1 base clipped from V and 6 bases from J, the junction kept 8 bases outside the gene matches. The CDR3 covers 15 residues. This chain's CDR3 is CASSLGLAGESEQYF. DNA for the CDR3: TGTGCCAGCAGCTTAGGGCTAGCGGGCGAATCCGAGCAGTACTTC. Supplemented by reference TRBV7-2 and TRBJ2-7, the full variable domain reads GAGVSQSPSNKVTEKGKDVELRCDPISGHTALYWYRQSLGQGLEFLIYFQGNSAPDKSGLPSDRFSAERTGGSVSTLTIQRTQQEDSAVYLCASSLGLAGESEQYFGPGTRLTVT.

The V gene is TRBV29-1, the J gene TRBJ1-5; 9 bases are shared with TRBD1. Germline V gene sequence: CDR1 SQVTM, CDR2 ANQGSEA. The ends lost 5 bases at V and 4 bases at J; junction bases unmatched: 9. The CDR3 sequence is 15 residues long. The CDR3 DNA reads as TGCAGCGTTCGCGACGAGACAGGGGGTAATCAGCCCCAGCATTTT. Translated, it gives CSVRDETGGNQPQHF.

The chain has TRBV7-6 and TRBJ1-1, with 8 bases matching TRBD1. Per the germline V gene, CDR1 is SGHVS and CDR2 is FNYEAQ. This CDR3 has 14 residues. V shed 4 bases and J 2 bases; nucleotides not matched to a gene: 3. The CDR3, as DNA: TGTGCCAGCAGCTCGGACAGGGCTAACACTGAAGCTTTCTTT. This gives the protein CASSSDRANTEAFF.

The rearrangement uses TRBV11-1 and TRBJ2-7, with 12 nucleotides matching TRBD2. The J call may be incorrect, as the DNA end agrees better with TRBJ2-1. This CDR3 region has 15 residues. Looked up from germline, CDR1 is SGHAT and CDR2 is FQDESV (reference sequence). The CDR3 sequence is CASSLGTSGDNEQFF. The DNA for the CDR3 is TGTGCCAGCAGCTTAGGGACTAGCGGGGACAATGAGCAGTTCTTC.

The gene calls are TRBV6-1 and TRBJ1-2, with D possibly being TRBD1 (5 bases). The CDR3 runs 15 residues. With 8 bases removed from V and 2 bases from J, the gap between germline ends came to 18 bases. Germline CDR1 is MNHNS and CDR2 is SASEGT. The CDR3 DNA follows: TGTGCCAGCCTTACGCCAGGGTCTCGCAACTATGGCTACACCTTC. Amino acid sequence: CASLTPGSRNYGYTF.

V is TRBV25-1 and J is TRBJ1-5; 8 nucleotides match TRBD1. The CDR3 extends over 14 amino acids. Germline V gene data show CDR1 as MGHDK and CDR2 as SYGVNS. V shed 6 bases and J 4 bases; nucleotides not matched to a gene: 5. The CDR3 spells CASREQGGNQPQHF. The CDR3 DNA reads TGTGCCAGCAGAGAACAGGGGGGGAATCAGCCCCAGCATTTT.

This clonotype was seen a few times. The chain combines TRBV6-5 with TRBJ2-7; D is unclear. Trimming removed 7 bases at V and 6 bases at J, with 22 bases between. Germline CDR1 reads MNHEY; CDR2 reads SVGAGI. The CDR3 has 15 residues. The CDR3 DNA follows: TGTGCCAGCACTTTAGGACCTCATAGGGTCTCCGAGCAGTACTTC. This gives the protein CASTLGPHRVSEQYF.

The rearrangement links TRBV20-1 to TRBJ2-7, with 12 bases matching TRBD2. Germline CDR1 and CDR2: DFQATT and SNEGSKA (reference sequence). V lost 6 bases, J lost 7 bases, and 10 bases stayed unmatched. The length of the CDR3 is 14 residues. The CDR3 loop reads CSATTSGSSWEQYF. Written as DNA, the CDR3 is TGCAGTGCGACGACTAGCGGGAGTTCGTGGGAGCAGTACTTC.